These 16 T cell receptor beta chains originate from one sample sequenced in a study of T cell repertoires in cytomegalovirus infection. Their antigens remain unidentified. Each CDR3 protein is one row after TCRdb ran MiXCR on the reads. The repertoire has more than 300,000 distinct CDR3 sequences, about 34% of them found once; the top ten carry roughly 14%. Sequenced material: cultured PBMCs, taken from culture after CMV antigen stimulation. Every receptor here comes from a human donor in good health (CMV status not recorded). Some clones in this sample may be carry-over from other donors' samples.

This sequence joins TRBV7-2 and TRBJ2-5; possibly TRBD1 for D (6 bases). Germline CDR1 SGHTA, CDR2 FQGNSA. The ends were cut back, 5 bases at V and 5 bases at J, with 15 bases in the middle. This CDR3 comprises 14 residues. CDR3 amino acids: CASSIQGSGETQYF. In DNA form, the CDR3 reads TGTGCCAGCAGCATACAGGGATCCGGGGAGACCCAGTACTTC.

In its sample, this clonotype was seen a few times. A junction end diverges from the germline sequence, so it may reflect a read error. The CDR3 sequence: CSVEDRTSNYGYTF. The CDR3 DNA follows: TGCAGCGTGGAAGACAGGACCTCTAACTATGGCTACACCTTC. The rearrangement joins TRBV29-1 to TRBJ1-2, with a tentative D call TRBD1 (6 bases). There are 14 residues in the CDR3. Germline lookup yields CDR1 SQVTM and CDR2 ANQGSEA.

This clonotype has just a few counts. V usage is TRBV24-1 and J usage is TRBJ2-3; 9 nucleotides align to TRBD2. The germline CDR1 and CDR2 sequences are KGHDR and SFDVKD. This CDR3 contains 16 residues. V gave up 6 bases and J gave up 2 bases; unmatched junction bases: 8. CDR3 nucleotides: TGTGCCACCAGTAAGACTAGCGGCCGTAACACAGATACGCAGTATTTT. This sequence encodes CATSKTSGRNTDTQYF.

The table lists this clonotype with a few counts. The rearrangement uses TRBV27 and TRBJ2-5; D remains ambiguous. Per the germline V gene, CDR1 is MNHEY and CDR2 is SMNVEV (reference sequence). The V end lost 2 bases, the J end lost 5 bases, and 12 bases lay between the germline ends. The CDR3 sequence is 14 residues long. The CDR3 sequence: CASSLRPAGETQYF. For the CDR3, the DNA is TGTGCCAGCAGTTTACGGCCCGCTGGGGAGACCCAGTACTTC.

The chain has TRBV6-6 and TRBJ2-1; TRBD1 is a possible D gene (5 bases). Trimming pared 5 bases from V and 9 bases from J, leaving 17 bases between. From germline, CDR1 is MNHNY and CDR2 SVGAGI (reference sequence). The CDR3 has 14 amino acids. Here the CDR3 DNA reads TGTGCCAGCAGTCACAGGCCCTCAAACGGTGAGCAGTTCTTC. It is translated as CASSHRPSNGEQFF.

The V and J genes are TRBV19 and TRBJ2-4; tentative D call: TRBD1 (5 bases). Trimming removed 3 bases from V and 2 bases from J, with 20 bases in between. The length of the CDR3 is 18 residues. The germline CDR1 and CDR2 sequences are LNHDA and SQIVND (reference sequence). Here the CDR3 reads CASSITDPFWGSKNIQYF. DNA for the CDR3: TGTGCCAGTAGTATCACGGACCCTTTCTGGGGCTCCAAAAACATTCAGTACTTC.

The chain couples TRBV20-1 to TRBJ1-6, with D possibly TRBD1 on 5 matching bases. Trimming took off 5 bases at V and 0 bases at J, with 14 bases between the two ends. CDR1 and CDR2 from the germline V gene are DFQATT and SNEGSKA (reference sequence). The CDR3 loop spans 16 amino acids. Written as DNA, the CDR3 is TGCAGTGCTGTGGACACTCGGAGCTCCTATAATTCACCCCTCCACTTT. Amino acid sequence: CSAVDTRSSYNSPLHF.

In DNA, the CDR3 is TGTGCCAGCAGCCAAGGAGGGCGGAATCAGCCCCAGCATTTT. Residues: CASSQGGRNQPQHF. The chain has TRBV3-1 and TRBJ1-5; the D is unclear. From germline, CDR1 is LGHDT and CDR2 YNNKEL (reference sequence). This CDR3 contains 14 residues. V lost 1 base and J lost 4, with 8 bases in between. Using reference TRBV3-1 and TRBJ1-5 for the parts outside the CDR3, the full variable domain is DTAVSQTPKYLVTQMGNDKSIKCEQNLGHDTMYWYKQDSKKFLKIMFSYNNKELIINETVPNRFSPKSPDKAHLNLHINSLELGDSAVYFCASSQGGRNQPQHFGDGTRLSIL.

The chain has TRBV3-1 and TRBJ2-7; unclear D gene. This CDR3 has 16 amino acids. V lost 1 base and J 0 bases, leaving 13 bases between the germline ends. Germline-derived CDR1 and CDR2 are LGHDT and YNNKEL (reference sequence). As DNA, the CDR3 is TGTGCCAGCAGCCAAGGGGTTCCTAGATACTCCTACGAGCAGTACGTC. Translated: CASSQGVPRYSYEQYV.

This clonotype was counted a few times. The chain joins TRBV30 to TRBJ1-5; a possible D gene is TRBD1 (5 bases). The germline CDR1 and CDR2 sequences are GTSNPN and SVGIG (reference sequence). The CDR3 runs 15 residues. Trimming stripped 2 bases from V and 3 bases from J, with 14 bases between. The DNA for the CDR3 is TGTGCCTGGAGTACGGGGACCGCCGACAATCAGCCCCAGCATTTT. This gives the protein CAWSTGTADNQPQHF.

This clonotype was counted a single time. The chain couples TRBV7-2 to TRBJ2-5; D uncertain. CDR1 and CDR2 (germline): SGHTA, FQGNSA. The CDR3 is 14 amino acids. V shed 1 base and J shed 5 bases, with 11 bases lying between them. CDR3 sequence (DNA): TGTGCCAGCAGCTTAGAGTGGGGTTGGGAGACCCAGTACTTC. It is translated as CASSLEWGWETQYF.

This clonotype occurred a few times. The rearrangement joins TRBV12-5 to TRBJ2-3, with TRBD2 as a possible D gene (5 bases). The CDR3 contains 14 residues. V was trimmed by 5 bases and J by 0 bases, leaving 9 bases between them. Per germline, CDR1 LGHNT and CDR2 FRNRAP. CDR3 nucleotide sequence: TGTGCTAGTGGTGAGCGGCCTAGCACAGATACGCAGTATTTT. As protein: CASGERPSTDTQYF.

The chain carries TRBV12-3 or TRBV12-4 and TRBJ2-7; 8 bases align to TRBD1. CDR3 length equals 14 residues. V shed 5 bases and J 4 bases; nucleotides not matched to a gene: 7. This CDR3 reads CASSPGQVTYEQYF. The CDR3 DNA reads TGTGCCAGCAGTCCGGGACAGGTCACTTACGAGCAGTACTTC.

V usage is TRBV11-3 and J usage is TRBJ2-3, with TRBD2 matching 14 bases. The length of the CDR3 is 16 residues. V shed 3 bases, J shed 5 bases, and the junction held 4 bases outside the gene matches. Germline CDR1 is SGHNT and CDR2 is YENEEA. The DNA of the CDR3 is TGTGCCAGCAGCTTCGGGACTAGCGGGAGAGGAGATACGCAGTATTTT. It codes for CASSFGTSGRGDTQYF.

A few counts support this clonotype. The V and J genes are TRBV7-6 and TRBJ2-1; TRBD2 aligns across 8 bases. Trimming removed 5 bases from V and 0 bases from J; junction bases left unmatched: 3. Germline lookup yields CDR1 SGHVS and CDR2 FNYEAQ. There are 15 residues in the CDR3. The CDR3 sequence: CASSERGSSYNEQFF. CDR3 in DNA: TGTGCCAGCAGCGAGCGGGGGAGCTCCTACAATGAGCAGTTCTTC.

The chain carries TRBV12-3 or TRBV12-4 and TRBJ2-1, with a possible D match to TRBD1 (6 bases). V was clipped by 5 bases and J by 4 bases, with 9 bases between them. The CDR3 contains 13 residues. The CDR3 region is CASSRTGYNEQFF. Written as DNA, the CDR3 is TGTGCCAGCAGTCGAACAGGGTACAATGAGCAGTTCTTC.